This is a list of T cell receptor beta chains from one sample in a study of regulatory T cells in long-lasting Graves disease. Each CDR3 protein is one row after TCRdb ran MiXCR on the multiplex PCR reads. The data show more than 300,000 distinct CDR3 sequences, with about 20% seen just once and approximately 31% held by the top ten. The sample consisted of peripheral blood mononuclear cells (PBMCs), taken when the disease was refractory, from a patient treated with antithyroid drugs. The source of these receptors is a female donor with Graves disease. Both conserved end residues are part of each CDR3. Each record gives: D gene, CDR3 length, V gene, J gene, CDR3 protein. D genes are given only for firm matches.

D: -; length: 15; V: TRBV12-3/TRBV12-4; J: TRBJ1-5; CDR3: CASSFAGGGNQPQHF
D: -; length: 13; V: TRBV28; J: TRBJ2-7; CDR3: CATLLPGNYEQYF
D: -; length: 16; V: TRBV5-1; J: TRBJ2-2; CDR3: CASSLTAGTMTGELFF
D: -; length: 14; V: TRBV2; J: TRBJ1-5; CDR3: CASSEIQLNQPQDF
D: -; length: 15; V: TRBV20-1; J: TRBJ1-5; CDR3: CSASPQGMAGQPQHF
D: -; length: 16; V: TRBV6-1; J: TRBJ1-4; CDR3: CASSLKPGLSNEKLFF
D: -; length: 13; V: TRBV7-8; J: TRBJ1-2; CDR3: CASSPLGTYGYTF
D: -; length: 14; V: TRBV30; J: TRBJ1-1; CDR3: CAWRKGILNTEAFF
D: -; length: 15; V: TRBV3-1; J: TRBJ1-5; CDR3: CASSHGSSPNQPQHF
D: TRBD1; length: 15; V: TRBV3-1; J: TRBJ1-2; CDR3: CASSQDGTGGNGYTF
D: -; length: 14; V: TRBV7-2; J: TRBJ1-1; CDR3: CASSLGTANTEAFF
D: -; length: 16; V: TRBV7-9; J: TRBJ2-7; CDR3: CASRPPLDSHGYEQYF
D: TRBD1; length: 13; V: TRBV12-3/TRBV12-4; J: TRBJ2-7; CDR3: CASTRTGEHEQYF
D: TRBD1; length: 12; V: TRBV7-9; J: TRBJ2-7; CDR3: CASSTTGDEQYF
D: TRBD1; length: 16; V: TRBV6-1; J: TRBJ2-7; CDR3: CASTSRTGTGTYEQYF
D: -; length: 13; V: TRBV6-5; J: TRBJ2-5; CDR3: CASSYGALETQYF
D: -; length: 16; V: TRBV2; J: TRBJ1-5; CDR3: CASSGEAGDMYQPQHF
D: -; length: 13; V: TRBV24-1; J: TRBJ1-1; CDR3: CATSERGNTEAFF
D: TRBD1; length: 15; V: TRBV19; J: TRBJ1-2; CDR3: CASSIRTGSVYGYTF
D: -; length: 12; V: TRBV7-2; J: TRBJ1-5; CDR3: CASSATGQPQHF
D: -; length: 18; V: TRBV5-1; J: TRBJ2-7; CDR3: CASSLRPNGAGESYEQYF
D: -; length: 14; V: TRBV7-2; J: TRBJ1-1; CDR3: CASSLEQGWTEAFF
D: TRBD1; length: 16; V: TRBV5-1; J: TRBJ1-2; CDR3: CASSPPDRVVRDGYTF
D: -; length: 13; V: TRBV12-5; J: TRBJ2-2; CDR3: CASGRARTGELFF
D: -; length: 13; V: TRBV7-2; J: TRBJ2-4; CDR3: CASSSDPVDIQYF